The sequence of this TCR beta chain was determined in a study of beta chain features in type 1 diabetes. Study-wide results and limits: Shortening of TCRB CDR3s, moderate but significant, appeared in all four CD4+ subsets of Type 1 diabetes patients.

Expressed TCRB transcripts were sequenced after all isolated RNA was converted to cDNA. The method was immunoSEQ multiplex PCR; TCRdb's version includes in-frame clones alone and lacks a portion of them. The sample lists some 240,000 clones, roughly 11% seen once, with less than 1.5% in the top ten. This CDR3 has 13 residues. The V segment lost 6 bases and the J segment 8 bases; nucleotides outside the gene matches: 7. CDR1 and CDR2 from the germline V gene are SGHTA and FQGNSA. One heparinised draw, averaging approximately 120 mL, was taken per donor. There are a few counts of this clone. As yet, its antigen is unknown.

Material: central memory CD4+ T cells from blood. The receptor was derived from a man between 18 and 29 years old in good health. V is TRBV7-2 and J is TRBJ2-1; TRBD2 agrees at 7 bases. CDR3 residues: CASSWARGDEQFF. In DNA form, the CDR3 reads TGTGCCAGCAGTTGGGCCCGGGGGGATGAGCAGTTCTTC.